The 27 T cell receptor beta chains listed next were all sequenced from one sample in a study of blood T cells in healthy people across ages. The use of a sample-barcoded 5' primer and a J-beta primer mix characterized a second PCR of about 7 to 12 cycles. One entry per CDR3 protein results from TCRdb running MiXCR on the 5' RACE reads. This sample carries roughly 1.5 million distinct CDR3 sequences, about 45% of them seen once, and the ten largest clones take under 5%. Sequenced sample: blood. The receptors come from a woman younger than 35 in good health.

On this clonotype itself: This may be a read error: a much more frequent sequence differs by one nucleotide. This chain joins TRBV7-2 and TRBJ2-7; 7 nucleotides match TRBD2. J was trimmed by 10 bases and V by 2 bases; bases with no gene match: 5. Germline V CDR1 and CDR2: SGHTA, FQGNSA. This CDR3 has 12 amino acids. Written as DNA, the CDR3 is TGTGCCAGCAGCTTAAGCGGGGCGGCCCAGTACTTC. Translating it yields CASSLSGAAQYF.

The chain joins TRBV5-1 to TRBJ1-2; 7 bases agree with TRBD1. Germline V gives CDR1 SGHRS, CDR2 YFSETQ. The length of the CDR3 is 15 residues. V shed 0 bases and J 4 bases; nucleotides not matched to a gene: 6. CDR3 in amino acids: CASSLVPTGSYGYTF. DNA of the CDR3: TGCGCCAGCAGCTTGGTACCGACAGGGTCCTATGGCTACACCTTC.

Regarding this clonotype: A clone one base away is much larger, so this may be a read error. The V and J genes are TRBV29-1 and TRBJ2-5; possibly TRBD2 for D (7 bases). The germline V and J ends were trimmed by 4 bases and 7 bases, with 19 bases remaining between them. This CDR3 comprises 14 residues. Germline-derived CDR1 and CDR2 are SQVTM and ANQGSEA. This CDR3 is CSVALAGVRGTQYF. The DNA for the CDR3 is TGCAGCGTTGCTCTGGCGGGAGTCAGGGGGACCCAGTACTTC. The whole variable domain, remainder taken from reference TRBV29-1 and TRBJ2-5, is SAVISQKPSRDICQRGTSLTIQCQVDSQVTMMFWYRQQPGQSLTLIATANQGSEATYESGFVIDKFPISRPNLTFSTLTVSNMSPEDSSIYLCSVALAGVRGTQYFGPGTRLLVL.

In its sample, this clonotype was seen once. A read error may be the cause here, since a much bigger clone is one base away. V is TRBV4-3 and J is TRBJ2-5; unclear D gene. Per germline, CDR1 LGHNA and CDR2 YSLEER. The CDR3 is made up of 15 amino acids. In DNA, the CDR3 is TGCGCCAGCGGCCAAGATATTGGTCCCCGAGAGACCCAGTACTTC. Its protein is CASGQDIGPRETQYF.

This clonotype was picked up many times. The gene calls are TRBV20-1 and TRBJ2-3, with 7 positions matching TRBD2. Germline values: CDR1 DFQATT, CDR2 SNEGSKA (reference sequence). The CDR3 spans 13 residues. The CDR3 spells CSARLAGTDTQYF. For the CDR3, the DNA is TGCAGCGCTCGACTAGCCGGCACAGATACGCAGTATTTT.

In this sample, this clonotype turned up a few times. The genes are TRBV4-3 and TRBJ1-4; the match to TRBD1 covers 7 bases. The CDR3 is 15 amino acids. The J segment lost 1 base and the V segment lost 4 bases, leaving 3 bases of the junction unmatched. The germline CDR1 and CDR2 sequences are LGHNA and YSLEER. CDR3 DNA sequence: TGCGCCAGCAGCCCTCCAGGGGGAACTAATGAAAAACTGTTTTTT. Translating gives CASSPPGGTNEKLFF.

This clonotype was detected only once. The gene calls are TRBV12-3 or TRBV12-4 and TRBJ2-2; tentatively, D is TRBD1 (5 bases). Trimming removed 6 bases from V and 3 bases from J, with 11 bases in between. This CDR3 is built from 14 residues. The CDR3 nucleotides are TGTGCCAGCAGCAAACAAGGGGACACCGGGGAGCTGTTTTTT. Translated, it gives CASSKQGDTGELFF.

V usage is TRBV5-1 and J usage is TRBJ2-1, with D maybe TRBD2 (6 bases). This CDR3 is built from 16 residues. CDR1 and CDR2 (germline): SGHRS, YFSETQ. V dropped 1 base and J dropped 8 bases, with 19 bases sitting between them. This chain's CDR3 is CASSLFSGTGGDEQFF. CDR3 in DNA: TGCGCCAGCAGCTTGTTTAGCGGAACAGGTGGAGATGAGCAGTTCTTC.

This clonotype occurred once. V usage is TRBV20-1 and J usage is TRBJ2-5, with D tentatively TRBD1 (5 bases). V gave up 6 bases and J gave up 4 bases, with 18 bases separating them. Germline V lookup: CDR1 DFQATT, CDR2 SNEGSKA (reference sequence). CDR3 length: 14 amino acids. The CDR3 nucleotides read TGCAGTGCAGGACGACAGAGTAGGGCAGAGACCCAGTACTTC. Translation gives CSAGRQSRAETQYF.

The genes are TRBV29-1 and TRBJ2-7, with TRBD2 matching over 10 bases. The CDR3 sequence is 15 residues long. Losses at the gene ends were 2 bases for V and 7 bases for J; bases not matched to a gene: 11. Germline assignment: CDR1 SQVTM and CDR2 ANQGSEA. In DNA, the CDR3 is TGCAGCGTTGAATGGGGACTAGCGTACTACAATGAGCAGTACTTC. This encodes CSVEWGLAYYNEQYF.

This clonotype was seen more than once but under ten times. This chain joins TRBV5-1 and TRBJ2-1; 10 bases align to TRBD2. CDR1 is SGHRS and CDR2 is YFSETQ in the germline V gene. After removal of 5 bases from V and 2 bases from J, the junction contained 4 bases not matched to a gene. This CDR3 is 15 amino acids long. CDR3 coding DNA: TGCGCCAGCAGGCTAGCGGGGGAAGCCTACAATGAGCAGTTCTTC. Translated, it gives CASRLAGEAYNEQFF.

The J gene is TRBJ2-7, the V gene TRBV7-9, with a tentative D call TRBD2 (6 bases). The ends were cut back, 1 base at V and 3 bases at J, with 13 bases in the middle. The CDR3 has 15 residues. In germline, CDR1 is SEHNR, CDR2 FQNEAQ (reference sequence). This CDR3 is CASSLVGGYGYEQYF. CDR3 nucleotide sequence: TGTGCCAGCAGCTTAGTAGGAGGGTACGGCTACGAGCAGTACTTC.

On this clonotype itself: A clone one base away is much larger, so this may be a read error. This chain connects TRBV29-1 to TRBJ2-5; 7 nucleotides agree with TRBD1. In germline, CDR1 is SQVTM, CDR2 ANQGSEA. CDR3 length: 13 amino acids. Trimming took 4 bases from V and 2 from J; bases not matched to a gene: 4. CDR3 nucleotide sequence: TGCAGCGTTGCGGACAGGATTCAAGAGACCCAGTACTTC. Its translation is CSVADRIQETQYF.

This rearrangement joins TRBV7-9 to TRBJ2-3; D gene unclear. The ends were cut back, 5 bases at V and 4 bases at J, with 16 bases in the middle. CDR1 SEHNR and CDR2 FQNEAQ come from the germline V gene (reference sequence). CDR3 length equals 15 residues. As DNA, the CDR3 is TGTGCCAGCAGCCCCTCCAGGCTGATGGCAGATACGCAGTATTTT. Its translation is CASSPSRLMADTQYF.

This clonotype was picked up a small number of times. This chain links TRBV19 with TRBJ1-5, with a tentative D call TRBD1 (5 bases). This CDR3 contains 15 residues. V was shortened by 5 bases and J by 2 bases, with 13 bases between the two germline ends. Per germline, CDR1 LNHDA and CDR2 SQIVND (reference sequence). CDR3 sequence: CASSFGGRGNQPQHF. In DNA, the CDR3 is TGTGCCAGTAGTTTTGGGGGAAGGGGCAATCAGCCCCAGCATTTT. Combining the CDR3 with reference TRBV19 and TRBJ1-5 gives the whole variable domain DGGITQSPKYLFRKEGQNVTLSCEQNLNHDAMYWYRQDPGQGLRLIYYSQIVNDFQKGDIAEGYSVSREKKESFPLTVTSAQKNPTAFYLCASSFGGRGNQPQHFGDGTRLSIL.

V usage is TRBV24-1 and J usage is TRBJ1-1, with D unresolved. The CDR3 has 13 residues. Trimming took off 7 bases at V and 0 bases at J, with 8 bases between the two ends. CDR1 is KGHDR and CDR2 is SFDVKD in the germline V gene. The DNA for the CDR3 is TGTGCCACCAGGCACCAGATGAACACTGAAGCTTTCTTT. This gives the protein CATRHQMNTEAFF.

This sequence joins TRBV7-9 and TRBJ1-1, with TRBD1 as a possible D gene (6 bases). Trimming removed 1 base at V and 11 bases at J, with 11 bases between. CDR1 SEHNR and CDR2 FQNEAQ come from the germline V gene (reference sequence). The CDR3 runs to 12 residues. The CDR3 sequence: CASSLELGAAFF. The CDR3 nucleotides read TGTGCCAGCAGCTTAGAATTGGGGGCGGCTTTCTTT.

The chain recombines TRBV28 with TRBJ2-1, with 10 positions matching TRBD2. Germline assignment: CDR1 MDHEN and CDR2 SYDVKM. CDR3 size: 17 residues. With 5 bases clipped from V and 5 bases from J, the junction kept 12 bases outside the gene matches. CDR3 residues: CASSPLSKLAGNNEQFF. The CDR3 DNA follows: TGTGCCAGCAGTCCCTTGAGTAAACTAGCGGGAAACAATGAGCAGTTCTTC.

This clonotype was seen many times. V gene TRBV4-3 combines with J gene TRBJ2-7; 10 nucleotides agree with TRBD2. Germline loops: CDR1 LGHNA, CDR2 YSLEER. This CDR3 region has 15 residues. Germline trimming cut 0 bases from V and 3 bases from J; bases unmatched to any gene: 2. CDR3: CASSQERTSGYEQYF. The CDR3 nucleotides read TGCGCCAGCAGCCAAGAACGGACTAGCGGCTACGAGCAGTACTTC.

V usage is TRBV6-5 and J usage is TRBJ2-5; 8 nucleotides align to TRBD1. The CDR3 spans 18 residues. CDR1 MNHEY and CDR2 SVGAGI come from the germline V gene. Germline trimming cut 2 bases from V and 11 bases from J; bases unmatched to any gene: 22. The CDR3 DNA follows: TGTGCCAGCAGTTACACCGGGACAGGTGGTCAAGGGTACAATGAGCAGTACTTC. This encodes CASSYTGTGGQGYNEQYF.

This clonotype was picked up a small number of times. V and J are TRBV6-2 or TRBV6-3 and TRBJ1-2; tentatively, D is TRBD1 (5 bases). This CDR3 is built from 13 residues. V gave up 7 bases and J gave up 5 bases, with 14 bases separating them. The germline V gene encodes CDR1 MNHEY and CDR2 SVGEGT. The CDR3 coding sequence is TGTGCCAGCAAGCGCGCCGGGGGATATGGCTACACCTTC. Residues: CASKRAGGYGYTF.

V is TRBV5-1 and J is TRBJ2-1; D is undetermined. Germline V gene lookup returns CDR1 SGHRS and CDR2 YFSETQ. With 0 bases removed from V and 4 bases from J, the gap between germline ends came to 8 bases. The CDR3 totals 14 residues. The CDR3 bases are TGCGCCAGCAGCTTGGTTCCCCCTTACAATGAGCAGTTCTTC. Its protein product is CASSLVPPYNEQFF.

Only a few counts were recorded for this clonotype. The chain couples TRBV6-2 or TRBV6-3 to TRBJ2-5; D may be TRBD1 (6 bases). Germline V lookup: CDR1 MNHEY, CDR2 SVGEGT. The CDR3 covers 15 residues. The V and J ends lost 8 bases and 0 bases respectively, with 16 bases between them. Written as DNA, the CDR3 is TGTGCCAGCGGAATACTAAGGACAGACCAAGAGACCCAGTACTTC. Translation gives CASGILRTDQETQYF.

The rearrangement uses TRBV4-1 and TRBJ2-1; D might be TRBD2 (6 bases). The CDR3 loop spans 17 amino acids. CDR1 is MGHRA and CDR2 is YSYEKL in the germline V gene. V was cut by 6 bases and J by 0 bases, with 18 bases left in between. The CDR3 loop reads CASRQSYGGSSYNEQFF. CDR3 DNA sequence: TGCGCCAGCAGACAGAGTTATGGAGGGAGCTCCTACAATGAGCAGTTCTTC.

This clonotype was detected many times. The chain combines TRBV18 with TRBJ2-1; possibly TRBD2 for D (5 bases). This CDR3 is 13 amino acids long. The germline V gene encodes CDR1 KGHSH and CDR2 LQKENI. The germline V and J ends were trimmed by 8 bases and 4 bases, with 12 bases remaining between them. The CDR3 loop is CASSPTSYNEQFF. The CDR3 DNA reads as TGTGCCAGCAGCCCTACTAGTTACAATGAGCAGTTCTTC.

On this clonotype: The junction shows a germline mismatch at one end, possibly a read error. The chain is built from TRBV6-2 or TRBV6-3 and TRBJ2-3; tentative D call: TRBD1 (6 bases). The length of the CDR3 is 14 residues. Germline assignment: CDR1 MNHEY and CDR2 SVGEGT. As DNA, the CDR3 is TGTGCCAGCAGTGACGCCACCGGGACAACCACGCGGTATTTT. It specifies CASSDATGTTTRYF.

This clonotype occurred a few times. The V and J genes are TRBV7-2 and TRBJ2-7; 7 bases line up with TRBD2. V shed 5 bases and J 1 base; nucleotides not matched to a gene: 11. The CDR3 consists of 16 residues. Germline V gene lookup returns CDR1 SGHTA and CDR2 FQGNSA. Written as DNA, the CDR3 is TGTGCCAGCAGCCCCTCCCGGCTAGCGGCATCCTACGAGCAGTACTTC. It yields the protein CASSPSRLAASYEQYF.